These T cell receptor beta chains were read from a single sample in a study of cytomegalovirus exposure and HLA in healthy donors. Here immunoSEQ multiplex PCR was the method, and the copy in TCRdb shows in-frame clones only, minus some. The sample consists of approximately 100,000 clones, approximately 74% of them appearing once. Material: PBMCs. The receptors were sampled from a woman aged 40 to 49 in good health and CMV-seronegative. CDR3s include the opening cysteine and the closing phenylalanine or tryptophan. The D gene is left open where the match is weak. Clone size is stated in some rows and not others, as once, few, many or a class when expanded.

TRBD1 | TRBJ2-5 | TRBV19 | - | TGTGCCAGTAGTCCGGGACAGAGACAAGAGACCCAGTACTTC | CASSPGQRQETQYF
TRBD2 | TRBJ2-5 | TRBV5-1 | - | TGCGCCAGCAGCTTGGCCATTAGCGGGAGCGGGGAGACCCAGTACTTC | CASSLAISGSGETQYF
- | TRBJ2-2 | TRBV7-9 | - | TGTTCCAGCAGCAACCAGGCTAATTATGGGGAGCTGTTTTTT | CSSSNQANYGELFF
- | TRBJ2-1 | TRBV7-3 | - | TGTGCCAGCAGCTTAAGACATGCGAATGAGCAGTTCTTC | CASSLRHANEQFF
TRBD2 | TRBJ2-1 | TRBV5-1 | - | TGCGCCAGCAGCTATACAGGACTAGCGGGGGACAATGAGCAGTTCTTC | CASSYTGLAGDNEQFF
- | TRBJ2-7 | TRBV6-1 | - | TGTGTCAGCAGTGACAGGCCCCAGGGGATTTCCTACGAGCAGTACTTC | CVSSDRPQGISYEQYF
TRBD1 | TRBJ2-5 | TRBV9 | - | TGTGCCAGCAGCGTTGGGACAGCCGAAACCGAGACCCAGTACTTC | CASSVGTAETETQYF
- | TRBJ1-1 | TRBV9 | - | TGTGCCAGCAGCGGGTTCAGGGGATCTAACACTGAAGCTTTCTTT | CASSGFRGSNTEAFF
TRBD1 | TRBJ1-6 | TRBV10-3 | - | TGTGCCATCTCAACAGGGGGCAGCGGTTCACCCCTCCACTTT | CAISTGGSGSPLHF
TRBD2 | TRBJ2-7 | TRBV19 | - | TGTGCCAGTAGTTTTGGACTAGGTGCCTACGAGCAGTACTTC | CASSFGLGAYEQYF
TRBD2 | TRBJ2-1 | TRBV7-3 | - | TGTGCCAGCAGCCCGACTAGCGGGGGCTATGAGCAGTTCTTC | CASSPTSGGYEQFF
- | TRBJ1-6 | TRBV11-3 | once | TGTGCCAGCAGCTTAGTCAAAAATTCCCCCCTCCACTTT | CASSLVKNSPLHF
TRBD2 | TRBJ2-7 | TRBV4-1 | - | TGCGCCAGCAGCCAAGAGGCTAGCGGAGTCTACGAGCAGTACTTC | CASSQEASGVYEQYF
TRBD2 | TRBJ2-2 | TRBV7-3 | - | TGTGCCAGCAGCCCGACGGGACTAGCGGGACCCGGGGAGCTGTTTTTT | CASSPTGLAGPGELFF
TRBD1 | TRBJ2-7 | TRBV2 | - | TGTGCCAGCAGCTGGAGACAGGGGGCTAAAGAGCAGTACTTC | CASSWRQGAKEQYF
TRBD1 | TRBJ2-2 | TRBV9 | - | TGTGCCAGCGGGACAGCTCCGAACACCGGGGAGCTGTTTTTT | CASGTAPNTGELFF
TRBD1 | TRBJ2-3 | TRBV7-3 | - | TGTGCCAGCAGCTCAAGCCACGACGGGACAGGGGAGACAGATACGCAGTATTTT | CASSSSHDGTGETDTQYF
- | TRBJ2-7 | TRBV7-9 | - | TGTGCCAGCAGCGAACGAGGGCAGGTCTCCTACGAGCAGTACTTC | CASSERGQVSYEQYF
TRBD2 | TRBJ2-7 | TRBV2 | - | TGTGCCAGCAGCCCCCGGACTAGCGCCCCTTGGGAGCAGTACTTC | CASSPRTSAPWEQYF
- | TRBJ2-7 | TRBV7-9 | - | TGTTCCAGCAGCCGGACAGAAAAGGCCTACGAGCAGTACTTC | CSSSRTEKAYEQYF
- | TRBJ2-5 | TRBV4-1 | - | TGCGCCAGCAGACCCGAGTTAAGCCAAGAGACCCAGTACTTC | CASRPELSQETQYF
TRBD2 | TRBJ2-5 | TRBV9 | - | TGTGCCAGCAGCATCACTAGCGAGACCAAAGAGACCCAGTACTTC | CASSITSETKETQYF
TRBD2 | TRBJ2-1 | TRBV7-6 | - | TGTGCCAGCAGCTTAGAGCGCAGCGGGGGGTCCTACAATGAGCAGTTCTTC | CASSLERSGGSYNEQFF
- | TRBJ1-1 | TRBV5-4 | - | TGTGCCAGCAGCTCGGCAGGGAGGAGGAACACTGAAGCTTTCTTT | CASSSAGRRNTEAFF
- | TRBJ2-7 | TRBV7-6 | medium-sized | TGTGCCAGCAGCTCCGACAGCTCCTACGAGCAGTACTTC | CASSSDSSYEQYF
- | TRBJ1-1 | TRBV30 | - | TGTGCCTGGGAGGGTTTTGGGTTGGCTTTCTTT | CAWEGFGLAFF
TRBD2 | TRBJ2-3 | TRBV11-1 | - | TGTGCCAGCAGCCTTACTAGCGGGACCGCAGATACGCAGTATTTT | CASSLTSGTADTQYF
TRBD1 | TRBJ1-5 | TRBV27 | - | TGTGCCAGCAGTACCCTAACAGGGGATTTTGGTCAGCCCCAGCATTTT | CASSTLTGDFGQPQHF
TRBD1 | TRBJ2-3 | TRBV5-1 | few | TGCGCCAGCAGCTTGAGGGGACAGGGGGCGGGAGATACGCAGTATTTT | CASSLRGQGAGDTQYF
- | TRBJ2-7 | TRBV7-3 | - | TGTGCCAGCAGTCTCTCAGGGGTTGACGAGCAGTACTTC | CASSLSGVDEQYF
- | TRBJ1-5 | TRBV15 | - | TGTGCCACCAGCAGAGGAGATCAGCCCCAGCATTTT | CATSRGDQPQHF
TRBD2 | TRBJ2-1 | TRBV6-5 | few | TGTGCCAGCAGTTTGACTAGCGGGGGAAATGAGCAGTTCTTC | CASSLTSGGNEQFF
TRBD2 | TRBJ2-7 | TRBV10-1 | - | TGCGCCAGCAGTGCAAGCGGGAGCCCGTACGAGCAGTACTTC | CASSASGSPYEQYF
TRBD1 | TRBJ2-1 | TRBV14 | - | TGTGCCAGCAGCCAAGATATGGGACAGCAACAGTTCTTC | CASSQDMGQQQFF
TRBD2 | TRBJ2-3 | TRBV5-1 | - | TGCGCCAGCAGCTTGGAAGGCACTAGCGGGAGGGCCTTGGCAGATACGCAGTATTTT | CASSLEGTSGRALADTQYF
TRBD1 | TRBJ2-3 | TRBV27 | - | TGTGCCAGCACTAAGACAGGGATGACCGCAGATACGCAGTATTTT | CASTKTGMTADTQYF
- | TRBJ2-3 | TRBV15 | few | TGTGCCACCAGCAGAGGGCCGGGGGATACGCAGTATTTT | CATSRGPGDTQYF
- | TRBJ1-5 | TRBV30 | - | TGTGCCTGGGCCAACATGGAGGGGCAGCCCCAGCATTTT | CAWANMEGQPQHF
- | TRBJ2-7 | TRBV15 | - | TGTGCCACCAGCCGAGAGGCGAGGTACGAGCAGTACTTC | CATSREARYEQYF
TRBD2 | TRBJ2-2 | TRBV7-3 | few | TGTGCCAGCAGCTTCCTAGCGGGAGTGAACACCGGGGAGCTGTTTTTT | CASSFLAGVNTGELFF
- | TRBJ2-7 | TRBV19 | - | TGTGCCAGTACCGGCGGCGGGGGCGCCTACGAGCAGTACTTC | CASTGGGGAYEQYF
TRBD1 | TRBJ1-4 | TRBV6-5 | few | TGTGCCAGCAGTTACGGGATAACAGGGGGTGAAAAACTGTTTTTT | CASSYGITGGEKLFF
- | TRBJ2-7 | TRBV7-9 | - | TGTGCCAGCAGCTTACTAACCAGCCATACAGGCGAGCAGTACTTC | CASSLLTSHTGEQYF
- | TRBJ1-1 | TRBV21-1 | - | TGTGCCAGCAGCGCGGGACCGCCTATTTACACTGAAGCTTTCTTT | CASSAGPPIYTEAFF
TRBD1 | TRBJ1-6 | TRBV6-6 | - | TGTGCCAGCAGTTTCGAGGGGGCAATTTCACCCCTCCACTTT | CASSFEGAISPLHF
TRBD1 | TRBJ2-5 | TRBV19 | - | TGTGCCAGTAGTATAGGGGACAGGGTTGGGGAGACCCAGTACTTC | CASSIGDRVGETQYF
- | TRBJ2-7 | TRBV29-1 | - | TGCAGCGTTGGGTTATTAACAGCCTCCTACGAGCAGTACTTC | CSVGLLTASYEQYF
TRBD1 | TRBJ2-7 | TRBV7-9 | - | TGTGCCAGCAGCTTAGTACAGGGGAGAGGGGAAGAGCAGTACTTC | CASSLVQGRGEEQYF
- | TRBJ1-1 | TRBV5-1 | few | TGCGCCAGCAGCTTGGTGGCGGGGGTGAACACTGAAGCTTTCTTT | CASSLVAGVNTEAFF
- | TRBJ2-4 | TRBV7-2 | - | TGTGCCAGCAGCTTAGGAGCGGTTAAACTAGCCAAAAACATTCAGTACTTC | CASSLGAVKLAKNIQYF
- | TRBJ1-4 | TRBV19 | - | TGTGCCAGTAGTGTGGGCAATGTGGAACTGTTTTTT | CASSVGNVELFF
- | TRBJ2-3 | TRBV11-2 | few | TGTGCCAGCAGCTTAGGGGGGAGGGATACGCAGTATTTT | CASSLGGRDTQYF
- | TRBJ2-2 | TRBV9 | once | TGTGCCAGCAGCGTTTCAGGGACCGGGGAGCTGTTTTTT | CASSVSGTGELFF
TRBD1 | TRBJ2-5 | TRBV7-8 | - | TGTGCCAGCAGCTTAGGAAACTGGACAGGGGTGTTCGAGACCCAGTACTTC | CASSLGNWTGVFETQYF
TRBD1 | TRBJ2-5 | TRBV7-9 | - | TGTGCCAGCAGCTTTGGGGCGACAGGGTGGCGACAAGAGACCCAGTACTTC | CASSFGATGWRQETQYF
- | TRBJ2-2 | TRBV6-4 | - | TGTGCCAGCAGTGACAGGGGGTGGGGGGGAAACACCGGGGAGCTGTTTTTT | CASSDRGWGGNTGELFF
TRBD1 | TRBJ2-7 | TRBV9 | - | TGTGCCAGCAGCTCCGACAGGGGGTTGGACGAGCAGTACTTC | CASSSDRGLDEQYF
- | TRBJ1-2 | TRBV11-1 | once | TGTGCCAGCAGCTCTCAGATTAACTATGGCTACACCTTC | CASSSQINYGYTF
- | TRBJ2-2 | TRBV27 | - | TGTGCCAGCAGTTTGGCGGTCGCGAACACCGGGGAGCTGTTTTTT | CASSLAVANTGELFF
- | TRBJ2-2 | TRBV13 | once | TGTGCCAGCAGCCTGAATAGAGGGAACACCGGGGAGCTGTTTTTT | CASSLNRGNTGELFF